The 28 T cell receptor beta chains listed next were all sequenced from one sample in a study of T cells in Graves' hyperthyroidism and ophthalmopathy. TCR beta CDR3 sequences were amplified from RNA transcripts. The HTBI primer set drove a first-round RT-PCR of the TCR CDR3. TCRdb ran MiXCR on the multiplex PCR reads and lists one entry per CDR3 protein. The table records 650,000 to 850,000 distinct CDR3 sequences, about 19% of them present only once. Material for sequencing was blood. The receptor set was obtained from a woman aged 45-59 years with Graves' hyperthyroidism that later progressed to Graves' ophthalmopathy.

This clonotype was seen repeatedly, ten times or more. The chain has TRBV20-1 and TRBJ2-3, with TRBD2 matching over 13 bases. Germline CDR1 DFQATT, CDR2 SNEGSKA (reference sequence). The CDR3 is made up of 16 amino acids. The V segment lost 2 bases and the J segment 3 bases; nucleotides outside the gene matches: 5. CDR3 protein: CSARSTSGGATDTQYF. The CDR3 bases are TGCAGTGCTAGATCTACTAGCGGGGGGGCTACAGATACGCAGTATTTT.

There are many counts of this clonotype. The chain has TRBV5-1 and TRBJ2-1; D tentatively reads TRBD1 or TRBD2 (6 bases each). V dropped 4 bases and J dropped 7 bases, with 12 bases sitting between them. The CDR3 length is 13 residues. Germline lookup yields CDR1 SGHRS and CDR2 YFSETQ. The CDR3 bases are TGCGCCAGCAGCCTGACAGGAGGGAATGAGCAGTTCTTC. It yields the protein CASSLTGGNEQFF.

This clonotype has more than one count but fewer than ten. The genes are TRBV4-1 and TRBJ1-5, with a tentative D call TRBD1 (6 bases). Germline loops: CDR1 MGHRA, CDR2 YSYEKL. Deletions cut 1 base from V and 6 bases from J, with 13 bases between. The length of the CDR3 is 15 residues. CDR3 sequence reads: CASSQAGQGSQPQHF. For the CDR3, the DNA is TGCGCCAGCAGCCAAGCGGGGCAGGGGAGTCAGCCCCAGCATTTT.

About this clonotype itself: This is likely a read error, given that the CDR3 carries no conserved phenylalanine or tryptophan at its end. The chain recombines TRBV29-1 with TRBJ1-4, with D possibly being TRBD1 (6 bases). With 7 bases removed from V and 6 bases from J, the gap between germline ends came to 15 bases. Germline V lookup: CDR1 SQVTM, CDR2 ANQGSEA. CDR3 length equals 13 residues. This chain's CDR3 is CSATGTRDEKLFC. The CDR3 bases are TGCAGCGCGACCGGGACACGGGATGAAAAACTGTTTTGT.

This clonotype was counted at least ten times. This chain connects TRBV7-2 to TRBJ1-5; 7 bases align to TRBD1. The CDR3 runs 15 residues. The germline V gene has CDR1 SGHTA and CDR2 FQGNSA. V lost 5 bases, J lost 6 bases, and 10 bases stayed unmatched. In DNA form, the CDR3 reads TGTGCCAGCAGCCGAGACAGGGAGTTGGGTCAGCCCCAGCATTTT. As protein: CASSRDRELGQPQHF.

The chain uses TRBV7-9 and TRBJ1-1, with 9 bases that match TRBD1. This CDR3 is built from 17 residues. Unmatched junction bases numbered 13, after V lost 5 bases and J lost 3 bases. Germline CDR1 reads SEHNR; CDR2 reads FQNEAQ (reference sequence). The CDR3 region is CASSGDRVMSGYTEAFF. The CDR3 bases are TGTGCCAGCAGCGGGGACAGGGTTATGAGTGGATACACTGAAGCTTTCTTT.

This clonotype was counted ten times or more. V usage is TRBV3-1 and J usage is TRBJ1-1; no clear D gene. Trimming shortened V by 1 base and J by 6 bases, and 9 bases separated the two germline ends. Germline-derived CDR1 and CDR2 are LGHDT and YNNKEL (reference sequence). This CDR3 has 13 amino acids. The CDR3 sequence is CASSQAYPAEAFF. The CDR3, as DNA: TGTGCCAGCAGCCAAGCCTATCCTGCTGAAGCTTTCTTT.

The chain combines TRBV9 with TRBJ1-3, with 9 bases lining up with TRBD1. The CDR3 runs 17 residues. V trimming: 2 bases; J trimming: 3 bases; junction bases outside the gene matches: 9. Germline V CDR1 and CDR2: SGDLS, YYNGEE. CDR3 coding DNA: TGTGCCAGCAGCGTCACAGGGGGCTTAACAAATGGAAACACCATATATTTT. This encodes CASSVTGGLTNGNTIYF.

This clonotype has a count of ten or more. The chain couples TRBV11-1 to TRBJ1-1; 12 bases line up with TRBD1. Germline lookup yields CDR1 SGHAT and CDR2 FQDESV (reference sequence). V lost 4 bases, J lost 4 bases, and 10 bases stayed unmatched. The CDR3 is 17 amino acids. Here the CDR3 reads CASSSPGQGALGTEAFF. CDR3 bases: TGTGCCAGCAGCTCGCCGGGACAGGGGGCCCTTGGCACTGAAGCTTTCTTT.

The genes are TRBV15 and TRBJ2-7; 8 bases agree with TRBD1. V lost 0 bases and J lost 2; bases outside the gene matches: 9. Germline V gene lookup returns CDR1 LNHNV and CDR2 YYDKDF (reference sequence). The CDR3 loop spans 17 amino acids. The CDR3 protein is CATSRDYLGQGTYEQYF. CDR3 bases: TGTGCCACCAGCAGAGATTACTTAGGACAGGGAACCTACGAGCAGTACTTC.

This clonotype was counted ten times or more. This chain uses TRBV7-2 with TRBJ2-3; D gene uncertain. Germline lookup yields CDR1 SGHTA and CDR2 FQGNSA. The CDR3 totals 12 residues. V dropped 5 bases and J dropped 6 bases, with 9 bases sitting between them. The CDR3 here is CASSGPSDTQYF. The CDR3 coding sequence is TGTGCCAGCAGCGGCCCCTCCGATACGCAGTATTTT.

In its sample, this clonotype was seen many times. The chain carries TRBV5-1 and TRBJ1-5; 8 nucleotides align to TRBD1. The germline gives CDR1 SGHRS, CDR2 YFSETQ. With 0 bases clipped from V and 2 bases from J, the junction kept 10 bases outside the gene matches. This CDR3 has 18 amino acids. For the CDR3, the DNA is TGCGCCAGCAGCTTGGAGCCAGGGGGCGGCGAAGGCAATCAGCCCCAGCATTTT. Its translation: CASSLEPGGGEGNQPQHF.

V usage is TRBV20-1 and J usage is TRBJ2-7, with 8 nucleotides matching TRBD1. The CDR3 spans 15 residues. Germline V gives CDR1 DFQATT, CDR2 SNEGSKA (reference sequence). Trimming cost V 6 bases and J 1 base; bases outside gene matches: 11. CDR3 region: CSATRPGQESYEQYF. The DNA of the CDR3 is TGCAGTGCAACGCGTCCGGGACAGGAATCCTACGAGCAGTACTTC.

The chain uses TRBV27 and TRBJ2-1, with D possibly TRBD2 on 5 matching bases. The CDR3 spans 14 residues. The germline CDR1 and CDR2 sequences are MNHEY and SMNVEV (reference sequence). V gave up 4 bases and J gave up 2 bases, with 9 bases separating them. The chain's CDR3 is CASSYGITYNEQFF. The CDR3 DNA reads as TGTGCCAGCAGTTACGGGATTACCTACAATGAGCAGTTCTTC.

The gene calls are TRBV7-9 and TRBJ1-6; D is unresolved. Germline V gene data show CDR1 as SEHNR and CDR2 as FQNEAQ (reference sequence). This CDR3 has 13 residues. Trimming pared 5 bases from V and 8 bases from J, leaving 10 bases between. The CDR3 loop is CASSQLDDSPLHF. The CDR3, as DNA: TGTGCCAGCAGCCAACTGGACGATTCACCCCTCCACTTT.

This clonotype has ten or more counts. The chain uses TRBV20-1 and TRBJ1-1, with TRBD1 matching 7 bases. The CDR3 extends over 12 amino acids. V trimming: 5 bases; J trimming: 5 bases; junction bases outside the gene matches: 5. From germline, CDR1 is DFQATT and CDR2 SNEGSKA (reference sequence). CDR3 in amino acids: CSADQGGTEAFF. The CDR3, as DNA: TGCAGTGCTGACCAGGGGGGAACTGAAGCTTTCTTT.

This clonotype was detected a few times. The chain recombines TRBV11-2 with TRBJ1-1, with D possibly matching TRBD1 (5 bases). The germline CDR1 and CDR2 sequences are SGHAT and FQNNGV. The CDR3 runs 13 residues. V lost 3 bases to trimming and J lost 5 bases, with 10 bases between them. In nucleotides, the CDR3 is TGTGCCAGCAGCTTCCGGGACTGGACTGAAGCTTTCTTT. This translates into CASSFRDWTEAFF.

CDR3 amino acids: CASSTLQGVGSGNTIYF. The CDR3 nucleotides read TGTGCCAGTAGTACTCTGCAGGGAGTCGGCTCTGGAAACACCATATATTTT. The J gene is TRBJ1-3, the V gene TRBV19, with a possible D match to TRBD1 (5 bases). CDR1 and CDR2 (germline): LNHDA, SQIVND (reference sequence). The V end was cut by 4 bases, the J end by 0 bases, with 16 bases between. CDR3 length equals 17 residues.

The V and J genes are TRBV5-1 and TRBJ2-1; 9 nucleotides agree with TRBD2. There are 17 residues in the CDR3. The junction had 12 bases not matched to a gene; V was cut back by 0 bases and J by 8 bases. CDR1 is SGHRS and CDR2 is YFSETQ in the germline V gene. CDR3 DNA sequence: TGCGCCAGCAGCTTGGATAAGCGGGGGGTCTCCTGGGATGAGCAGTTCTTC. Translating gives CASSLDKRGVSWDEQFF.

This clonotype was counted only a few times. The CDR3 coding sequence is TGTGCCAGTAGTCCCTCGCGGACAGGGGAAAATGAGCAGTTCTTC. Its protein is CASSPSRTGENEQFF. The V gene is TRBV19, the J gene TRBJ2-1, with TRBD1 identical over 9 bases. The CDR3 runs to 15 residues. The germline CDR1 and CDR2 sequences are LNHDA and SQIVND (reference sequence). The V segment lost 5 bases and the J segment 7 bases; nucleotides outside the gene matches: 9.

This chain joins TRBV19 and TRBJ1-5, with D unresolved. This CDR3 is built from 14 residues. Deletions cut 2 bases from V and 5 bases from J, with 10 bases between. Per germline, CDR1 LNHDA and CDR2 SQIVND (reference sequence). The CDR3 bases are TGTGCCAGTAGTATACGGGGAACGGATCAGCCCCAGCATTTT. It translates to CASSIRGTDQPQHF. The full variable domain, completed using reference TRBV19 and TRBJ1-5, is DGGITQSPKYLFRKEGQNVTLSCEQNLNHDAMYWYRQDPGQGLRLIYYSQIVNDFQKGDIAEGYSVSREKKESFPLTVTSAQKNPTAFYLCASSIRGTDQPQHFGDGTRLSIL.

This clonotype was seen many times. This chain joins TRBV12-3 or TRBV12-4 and TRBJ2-5, with D perhaps TRBD1 or TRBD2 (5 bases each). Trimming removed 4 bases at V and 4 bases at J, with 10 bases between. There are 13 residues in the CDR3. The CDR3 DNA is TGTGCCAGCAGTTCGCAGGGACGAGAGACCCAGTACTTC. The encoded protein is CASSSQGRETQYF.

This clonotype was detected many times. CDR3 loop: CASSSLYGVRVTHEQYF. The CDR3, as DNA: TGTGCCAGCAGCTCCTTATATGGAGTCAGGGTCACCCACGAGCAGTACTTC. The chain combines TRBV7-9 with TRBJ2-7, with D perhaps matching TRBD1 (5 bases). CDR1 and CDR2 from the germline V gene are SEHNR and FQNEAQ (reference sequence). V lost 4 bases and J lost 5, with 24 bases in between. The CDR3 loop spans 17 amino acids.

This clonotype occurred a few times. The chain links TRBV6-5 to TRBJ2-2, with D maybe TRBD1 (5 bases). The CDR3 is made up of 14 amino acids. Trimming removed 0 bases at V and 8 bases at J, with 10 bases between. Germline V gene lookup returns CDR1 MNHEY and CDR2 SVGAGI. For the CDR3, the DNA is TGTGCCAGCAGTTACTCGGTTACAGGAGGGGAGCTGTTTTTT. Protein: CASSYSVTGGELFF.

V is TRBV20-1 and J is TRBJ2-5; perhaps TRBD2 as D (5 bases). The CDR3 sequence is 14 residues long. Between the trimmed V and J ends, which lost 1 base and 4 bases, there was a span of 13 bases. Germline CDR1 DFQATT, CDR2 SNEGSKA (reference sequence). CDR3 in amino acids: CSARVPWTGETQYF. CDR3 DNA sequence: TGCAGTGCTAGAGTCCCCTGGACTGGAGAGACCCAGTACTTC.

This clonotype was seen many times. This chain uses TRBV2 with TRBJ1-1; TRBD1 might be the D (5 bases). V lost 0 bases and J lost 4, with 12 bases in between. Germline assignment: CDR1 SNHLY and CDR2 FYNNEI. The CDR3 loop spans 15 amino acids. In nucleotides, the CDR3 is TGTGCCAGCAGTGAAGCTATGGACATCCTCACTGAAGCTTTCTTT. Translating gives CASSEAMDILTEAFF.

This clonotype was counted many times. J is TRBJ1-1 and V is TRBV2; TRBD1 agrees at 8 bases. The V gene's germline CDR1 is SNHLY and CDR2 FYNNEI. V shed 8 bases and J 7 bases; nucleotides not matched to a gene: 9. The CDR3 has 13 residues. Here the CDR3 reads CASRGRGRIEAFF. The CDR3 region has the DNA TGTGCCAGCCGGGGCAGGGGGCGAATTGAAGCTTTCTTT.

This clonotype has at least ten counts. The chain links TRBV7-6 to TRBJ2-3, with D uncertain. The CDR3 runs to 13 residues. Trimming removed 1 base at V and 4 bases at J, with 6 bases between. Germline-derived CDR1 and CDR2 are SGHVS and FNYEAQ. The CDR3: CASSLGGPDTQYF. The CDR3 coding sequence is TGTGCCAGCAGCTTAGGGGGTCCAGATACGCAGTATTTT.